This T cell receptor beta chain was sequenced for a study of shared T cell receptors in the human thymus. Germline lookup yields CDR1 SNHLY and CDR2 FYNNEI. The J segment lost 0 bases and the V segment lost 6 bases, leaving 12 bases of the junction unmatched. The CDR3 is 17 amino acids. This clone was counted between two and nine times. The table came from immunoSEQ multiplex PCR; TCRdb's copy has only in-frame clones and leaves some out. The sample has 450,000 to 650,000 clones; about 80% are singletons. These same records also appear under a second study, on human thymus T cells. That study adds: Related research described thymic repertoires that were highly overlapping among unrelated individuals.

The receptor comes from a boy younger than two with a congenital heart defect. This chain connects TRBV2 to TRBJ2-5; TRBD2 matches 8 bases. The sample taken for sequencing was thymocytes. The CDR3, as DNA: TGTGCCAGCAGCCGAGCCGGGAGGGGACACCACCAAGAGACCCAGTACTTC. Translated: CASSRAGRGHHQETQYF.